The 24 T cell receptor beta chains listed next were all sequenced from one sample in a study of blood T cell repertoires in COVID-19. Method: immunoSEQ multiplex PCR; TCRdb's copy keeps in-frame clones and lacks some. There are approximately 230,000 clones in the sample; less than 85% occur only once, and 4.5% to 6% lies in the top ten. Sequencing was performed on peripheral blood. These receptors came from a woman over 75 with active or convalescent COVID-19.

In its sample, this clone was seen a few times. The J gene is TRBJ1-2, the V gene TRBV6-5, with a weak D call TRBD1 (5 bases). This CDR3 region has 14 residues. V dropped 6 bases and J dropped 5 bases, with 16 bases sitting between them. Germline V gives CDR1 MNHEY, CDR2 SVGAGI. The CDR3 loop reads CASRTERPTYGYTF. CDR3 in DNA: TGTGCCAGCAGGACAGAAAGGCCTACTTATGGCTACACCTTC.

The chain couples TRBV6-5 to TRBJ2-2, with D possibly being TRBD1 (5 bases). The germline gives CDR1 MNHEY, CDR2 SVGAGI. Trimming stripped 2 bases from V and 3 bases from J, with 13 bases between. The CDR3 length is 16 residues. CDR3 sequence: CASSYAGPSYTGELFF. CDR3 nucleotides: TGTGCCAGCAGTTACGCAGGGCCATCCTACACCGGGGAGCTGTTTTTT.

The CDR3 DNA reads as TGTGCCAGCTCCGAGTATAACACAGATACGCAGTATTTT. This codes for CASSEYNTDTQYF. V and J are TRBV18 and TRBJ2-3; no reliable D call. There are 13 residues in the CDR3. V lost 6 bases, J lost 2 bases, and 9 bases lay in between. Germline assignment: CDR1 KGHSH and CDR2 LQKENI.

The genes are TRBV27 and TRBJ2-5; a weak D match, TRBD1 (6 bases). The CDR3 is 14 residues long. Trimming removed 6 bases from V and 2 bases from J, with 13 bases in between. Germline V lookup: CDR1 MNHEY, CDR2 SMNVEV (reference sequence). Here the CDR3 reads CASSQDRPQETQYF. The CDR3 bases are TGTGCCAGCAGCCAGGACAGACCACAAGAGACCCAGTACTTC.

The CDR3 DNA reads TGTGCCAGCACCAATAGCGGGTACCTCTCCTACGAGCAGTACTTC. This sequence encodes CASTNSGYLSYEQYF. V and J are TRBV28 and TRBJ2-7; 7 nucleotides align to TRBD2. J was trimmed by 0 bases and V by 7 bases; bases with no gene match: 9. The CDR3 length is 15 residues. Germline CDR1 is MDHEN and CDR2 is SYDVKM.

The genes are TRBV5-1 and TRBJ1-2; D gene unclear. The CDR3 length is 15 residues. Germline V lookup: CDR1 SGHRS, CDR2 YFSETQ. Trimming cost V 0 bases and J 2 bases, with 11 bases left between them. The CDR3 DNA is TGCGCCAGCAGCTTGGCCCCGGAGAACAACTATGGCTACACCTTC. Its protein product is CASSLAPENNYGYTF.

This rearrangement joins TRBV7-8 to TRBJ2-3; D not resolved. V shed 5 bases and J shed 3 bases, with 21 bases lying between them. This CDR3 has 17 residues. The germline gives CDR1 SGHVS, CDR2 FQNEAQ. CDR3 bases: TGTGCCAGCAGCACACGGCTAGAACTCTCCAAAACAGATACGCAGTATTTT. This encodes CASSTRLELSKTDTQYF.

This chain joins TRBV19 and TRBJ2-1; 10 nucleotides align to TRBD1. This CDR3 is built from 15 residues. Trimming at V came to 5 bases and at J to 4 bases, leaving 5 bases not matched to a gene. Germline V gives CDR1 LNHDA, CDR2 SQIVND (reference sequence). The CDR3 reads CASSADRGFYNEQFF. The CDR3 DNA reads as TGTGCCAGTAGTGCGGACAGGGGGTTTTACAATGAGCAGTTCTTC.

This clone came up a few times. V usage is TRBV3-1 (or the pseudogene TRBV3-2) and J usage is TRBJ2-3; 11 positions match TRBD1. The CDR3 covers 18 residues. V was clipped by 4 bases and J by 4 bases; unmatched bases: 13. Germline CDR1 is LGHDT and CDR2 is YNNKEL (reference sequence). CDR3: CASSPGQGANLKADTQYF. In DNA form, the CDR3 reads TGTGCCAGCAGCCCCGGACAGGGGGCGAATCTTAAGGCAGATACGCAGTATTTT.

Here the CDR3 DNA reads TGCGCCAGCAGCCAAGTGGGACTTGCTGGAAACACCATATATTTT. This encodes CASSQVGLAGNTIYF. The rearrangement joins TRBV4-1 to TRBJ1-3; a possible D gene is TRBD1 (5 bases). Germline V gives CDR1 MGHRA, CDR2 YSYEKL. The ends were cut back, 1 base at V and 2 bases at J, with 9 bases in the middle. The CDR3 contains 15 residues.

Here the CDR3 DNA reads TGCAGTGCTAGTCCGGGGGGGCCTGGCACCGGGGAGCTGTTTTTT. Protein product: CSASPGGPGTGELFF. This rearrangement joins TRBV20-1 to TRBJ2-2; 8 positions agree with TRBD2. After removal of 3 bases from V and 4 bases from J, the junction contained 7 bases not matched to a gene. CDR3 length: 15 amino acids. The germline CDR1 and CDR2 sequences are DFQATT and SNEGSKA (reference sequence).

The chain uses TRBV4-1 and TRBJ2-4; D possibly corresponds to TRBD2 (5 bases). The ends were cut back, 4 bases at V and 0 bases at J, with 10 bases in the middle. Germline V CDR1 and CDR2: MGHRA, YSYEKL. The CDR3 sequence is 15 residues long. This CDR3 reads CASSRTGIAKNIQYF. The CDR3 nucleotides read TGCGCCAGCAGCCGGACCGGGATAGCCAAAAACATTCAGTACTTC.

CDR3 DNA: TGTGCCAGCTCACCACGACAGGGGGGGGACACTGAAGCTTTCTTT. Translating gives CASSPRQGGDTEAFF. This rearrangement joins TRBV18 to TRBJ1-1; 9 bases line up with TRBD1. Germline CDR1 is KGHSH and CDR2 is LQKENI. The CDR3 sequence is 15 residues long. V dropped 1 base and J dropped 3; count of bases not matched to a gene: 3.

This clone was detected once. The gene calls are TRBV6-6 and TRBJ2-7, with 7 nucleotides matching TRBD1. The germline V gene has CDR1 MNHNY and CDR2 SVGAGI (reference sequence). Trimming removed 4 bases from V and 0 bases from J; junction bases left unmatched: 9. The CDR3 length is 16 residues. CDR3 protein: CASSSPGRTGSYEQYF. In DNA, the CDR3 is TGTGCCAGCAGTTCGCCTGGACGGACAGGCTCCTACGAGCAGTACTTC.

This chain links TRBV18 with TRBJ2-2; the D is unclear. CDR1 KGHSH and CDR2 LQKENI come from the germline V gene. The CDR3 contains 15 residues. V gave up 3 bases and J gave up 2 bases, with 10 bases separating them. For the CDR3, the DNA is TGTGCCAGCTCACCGACAAGGTCCAACACCGGGGAGCTGTTTTTT. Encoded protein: CASSPTRSNTGELFF. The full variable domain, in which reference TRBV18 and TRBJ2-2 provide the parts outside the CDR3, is NAGVMQNPRHLVRRRGQEARLRCSPMKGHSHVYWYRQLPEEGLKFMVYLQKENIIDESGMPKERFSAEFPKEGPSILRIQQVVRGDSAAYFCASSPTRSNTGELFFGEGSRLTVL.

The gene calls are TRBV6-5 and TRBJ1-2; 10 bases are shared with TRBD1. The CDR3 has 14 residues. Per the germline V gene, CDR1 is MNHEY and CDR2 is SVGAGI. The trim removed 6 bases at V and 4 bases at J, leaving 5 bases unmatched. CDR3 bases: TGTGCCAGCAGGCCGGGACAGGGGTCCTATGGCTACACCTTC. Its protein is CASRPGQGSYGYTF.

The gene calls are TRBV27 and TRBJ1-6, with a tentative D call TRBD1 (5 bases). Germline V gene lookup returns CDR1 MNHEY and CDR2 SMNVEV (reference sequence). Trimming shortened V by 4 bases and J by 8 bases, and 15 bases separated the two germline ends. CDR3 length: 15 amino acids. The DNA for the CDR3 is TGTGCCAGCAGTTGGGGGAGGGGATTCGATTCACCCCTCCACTTT. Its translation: CASSWGRGFDSPLHF.

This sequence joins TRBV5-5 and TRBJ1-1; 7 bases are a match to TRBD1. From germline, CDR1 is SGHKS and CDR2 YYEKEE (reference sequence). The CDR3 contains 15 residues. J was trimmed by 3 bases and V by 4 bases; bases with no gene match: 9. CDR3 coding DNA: TGTGCCAGCAGCCGCTCATACGGGACAGACACTGAAGCTTTCTTT. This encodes CASSRSYGTDTEAFF.

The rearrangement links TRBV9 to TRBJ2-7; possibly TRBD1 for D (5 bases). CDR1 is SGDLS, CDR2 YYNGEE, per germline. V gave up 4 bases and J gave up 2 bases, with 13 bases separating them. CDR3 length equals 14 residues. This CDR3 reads CASSPGHTAYEQYF. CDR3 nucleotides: TGTGCCAGCAGCCCTGGACATACTGCCTACGAGCAGTACTTC.

The CDR3 coding sequence is TGTGCCAGCAGCTTAGCGGGTCAGGAGGCGTATTCACCCCTCCACTTT. It translates to CASSLAGQEAYSPLHF. The gene calls are TRBV7-6 and TRBJ1-6; D not resolved. The CDR3 totals 16 residues. Germline loops: CDR1 SGHVS, CDR2 FNYEAQ. Deletions cut 0 bases from V and 8 bases from J, with 14 bases between.

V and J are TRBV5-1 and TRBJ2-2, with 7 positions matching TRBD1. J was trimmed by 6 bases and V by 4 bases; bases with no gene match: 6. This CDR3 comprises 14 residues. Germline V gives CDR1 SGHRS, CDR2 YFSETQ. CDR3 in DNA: TGCGCCAGCAGCCTCCCAGGGGGAGCCGGGGAGCTGTTTTTT. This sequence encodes CASSLPGGAGELFF.

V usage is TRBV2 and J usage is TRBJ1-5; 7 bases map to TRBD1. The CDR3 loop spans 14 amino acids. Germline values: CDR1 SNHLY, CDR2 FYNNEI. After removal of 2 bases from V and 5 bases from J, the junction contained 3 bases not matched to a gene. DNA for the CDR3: TGTGCCAGCAGTGAACGGACAGGTGATCAGCCCCAGCATTTT. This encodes CASSERTGDQPQHF.

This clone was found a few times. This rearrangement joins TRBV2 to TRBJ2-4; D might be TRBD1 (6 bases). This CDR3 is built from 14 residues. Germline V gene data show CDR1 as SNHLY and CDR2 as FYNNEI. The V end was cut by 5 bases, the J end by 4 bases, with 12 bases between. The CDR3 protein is CASSSQGLKNIQYF. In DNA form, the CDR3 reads TGTGCCAGCAGTTCACAGGGCCTAAAAAACATTCAGTACTTC.

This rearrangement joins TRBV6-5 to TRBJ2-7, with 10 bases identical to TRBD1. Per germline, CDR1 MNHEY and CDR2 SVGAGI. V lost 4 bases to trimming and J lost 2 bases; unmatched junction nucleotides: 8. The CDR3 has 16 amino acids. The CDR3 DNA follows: TGTGCCAGCAGTTCTTACTCCGGACAGGGGGCCTACGAGCAGTACTTC. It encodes CASSSYSGQGAYEQYF.